The source of this TCR beta chain is a study of blood T cell repertoires in COVID-19. Study background: The United States, Italy and Spain supplied acute and convalescent COVID-19 samples.

Per the original data handling: Estimation of nucleated cell counts relied on the amplification of reference gene primers. Using immunoSEQ multiplex PCR, the repertoire was profiled, and TCRdb retains in-frame clones only, with some absent. V and J calls and clone size are given by that table; D and trimming were obtained from the DNA. This sample yields fewer than 50,000 clones, of which around 81% are seen a single time; approximately 39% belongs to the top ten. CDR3 size: 17 residues. Germline assignment: CDR1 MGHRA and CDR2 YSYEKL. With 0 bases clipped from V and 5 bases from J, the junction kept 8 bases outside the gene matches.

The sample was peripheral blood. The source of this sequence is a man aged 40-49 years with active or convalescent COVID-19. J is TRBJ2-5 and V is TRBV4-1; 11 bases agree with TRBD2. The CDR3 DNA reads TGCGCCAGCAGCCAAGAGATGGGACTAGCGGTTCGGGAGACCCAGTACTTC. Translating it yields CASSQEMGLAVRETQYF.